A selection of T cell receptor beta chains follows, all from one sample in a study of blood T cell repertoires in COVID-19. Assay: immunoSEQ multiplex PCR; the TCRdb copy retains only in-frame clones and omits some. The repertoire has 79,000 or so clones, 87% of them found once; the top ten carry around 1%. Specimen: peripheral blood. These receptor sequences come from a human donor in a cohort sampled during active COVID-19. CDR3s include the opening cysteine and the closing phenylalanine or tryptophan. D genes are given only for firm matches. Only part of the rows carry a size: once, few, many, or a class if the clone is expanded.

TRBJ1-2,NA,NA,13,TRBV7-9,CASSPTDPWGYTF,TGTGCCAGCAGCCCCACAGACCCTTGGGGCTACACCTTC
TRBJ2-7,NA,few,13,TRBV11-2,CASSLEGRDEQYF,TGTGCCAGCAGCTTAGAAGGCAGGGACGAGCAGTACTTC
TRBJ2-5,NA,NA,14,TRBV19,CASSILAQGETQYF,TGTGCCAGTAGTATCCTAGCGCAGGGAGAGACCCAGTACTTC
TRBJ1-6,NA,many,13,TRBV7-9,CASSLGAGGSLHF,TGTGCCAGCAGCTTAGGGGCCGGAGGGTCCCTCCACTTT
TRBJ2-3,NA,NA,18,TRBV6-2/TRBV6-3,CASSYSTKLADDTDTQYF,TGTGCCAGCAGTTACAGTACGAAACTAGCCGACGACACAGATACGCAGTATTTT
TRBJ2-7,NA,NA,14,TRBV5-1,CASSLLAGGNEQYF,TGCGCCAGCAGCTTGCTCGCCGGAGGAAACGAGCAGTACTTC
TRBJ2-1,TRBD2,NA,16,TRBV10-2,CASSEASGSSYNEQFF,TGCGCCAGCAGTGAGGCTAGCGGGAGCTCCTACAATGAGCAGTTCTTC
TRBJ2-7,TRBD2,NA,15,TRBV2,CASSTGLAGNYEQYF,TGTGCCAGCAGTACTGGACTAGCGGGGAACTACGAGCAGTACTTC
TRBJ2-3,TRBD1,NA,13,TRBV28,CAHRDRETDTQYF,TGTGCCCACCGGGACAGGGAGACAGATACGCAGTATTTT
TRBJ2-1,TRBD2,NA,18,TRBV5-8,CASSLNRVAGGPYNEQFF,TGTGCCAGCAGCTTGAACAGAGTGGCGGGAGGGCCGTACAATGAGCAGTTCTTC
TRBJ2-7,TRBD2,NA,15,TRBV6-5,CASSPQLAGTYEQYF,TGTGCCAGCAGCCCCCAACTAGCGGGGACCTACGAGCAGTACTTC
TRBJ2-5,NA,once,11,TRBV2,CASKVGETQYF,TGTGCCAGCAAGGTCGGGGAGACCCAGTACTTC
TRBJ2-1,TRBD2,NA,16,TRBV13,CASSESGRAVVNEQFF,TGTGCCAGCAGCGAAAGCGGGAGGGCCGTAGTCAATGAGCAGTTCTTC
TRBJ2-3,TRBD1,NA,14,TRBV2,CASRETGATDTQYF,TGTGCCAGCAGAGAGACAGGGGCCACAGATACGCAGTATTTT
TRBJ2-1,NA,few,12,TRBV9,CASSLNRGEQFF,TGTGCCAGCAGCTTGAATAGGGGTGAGCAGTTCTTC
TRBJ2-7,TRBD2,NA,13,TRBV13,CASSTLAGYEQYF,TGTGCCAGCAGCACACTAGCGGGGTACGAGCAGTACTTC
TRBJ2-1,NA,NA,14,TRBV30,CAWSAGELWNEQFF,TGTGCCTGGAGTGCTGGGGAGCTGTGGAATGAGCAGTTCTTC
TRBJ1-2,TRBD1,NA,15,TRBV28,CASSSPRRGPKFYTF,TGTGCCAGCAGTTCCCCGAGGAGGGGGCCCAAGTTCTACACCTTC
TRBJ2-3,TRBD1,NA,19,TRBV18,CASSPQDQAGQGRMDTQYF,TGTGCCAGCTCACCCCAGGACCAAGCCGGACAGGGGAGGATGGATACGCAGTATTTT
TRBJ2-5,TRBD2,NA,16,TRBV7-9,CASSLGLAGLQETQYF,TGTGCCAGCAGCTTAGGACTAGCGGGGCTTCAAGAGACCCAGTACTTC
TRBJ2-1,NA,NA,12,TRBV7-9,CASSFRLDEQFF,TGTGCCAGCAGCTTCCGACTAGATGAGCAGTTCTTC
TRBJ2-5,NA,once,13,TRBV28,CATKRGHGETQYF,TGTGCCACCAAAAGGGGCCATGGGGAGACCCAGTACTTC
TRBJ2-7,TRBD1,NA,16,TRBV19,CASSIAPGTGGNEQYF,TGTGCCAGTAGTATCGCCCCCGGGACAGGGGGCAACGAGCAGTACTTC
TRBJ1-3,NA,NA,13,TRBV3-1/TRBV3-2,CASSSDTGNTIYF,TGTGCCAGCAGCTCTGACACTGGAAACACCATATATTTT
TRBJ1-3,NA,NA,16,TRBV3-1/TRBV3-2,CASSQGLGARGNTIYF,TGTGCCAGCAGCCAAGGATTGGGGGCTCGGGGAAACACCATATATTTT
TRBJ2-7,NA,NA,13,TRBV29-1,CSVEGRLRREQYF,TGCAGCGTTGAGGGCAGGCTAAGGCGCGAGCAGTACTTC
TRBJ2-5,TRBD2,once,13,TRBV9,CASSFSGRETQYF,TGTGCCAGCAGCTTTAGCGGGAGGGAGACCCAGTACTTC
TRBJ2-1,TRBD2,once,17,TRBV5-4,CASTWAGTGGPSVEQFF,TGTGCCAGCACCTGGGCCGGGACGGGAGGGCCATCGGTTGAGCAGTTCTTC
TRBJ2-4,TRBD1,once,17,TRBV2,CASSARDRGSGENIQYF,TGTGCCAGCAGCGCCCGGGACAGGGGGTCAGGTGAAAACATTCAGTACTTC
TRBJ1-1,NA,NA,17,TRBV3-1/TRBV3-2,CASSPDSSTGRNTEAFF,TGTGCCAGCAGCCCGGACAGTTCAACTGGACGGAACACTGAAGCTTTCTTT
TRBJ2-3,NA,NA,13,TRBV3-1/TRBV3-2,CASSQEGADTQYF,TGTGCCAGCAGCCAAGAAGGGGCAGATACGCAGTATTTT
TRBJ2-3,TRBD2,NA,14,TRBV29-1,CSVGLAFSTDTQYF,TGCAGCGTGGGACTAGCGTTTAGCACAGATACGCAGTATTTT
TRBJ2-3,NA,NA,12,TRBV7-9,CASSSFTDTQYF,TGTGCCAGCAGCTCCTTCACAGATACGCAGTATTTT
TRBJ2-7,TRBD2,NA,16,TRBV28,CASSLQGSGRGYEQYF,TGTGCCAGCAGTTTGCAGGGTAGCGGGAGAGGGTACGAGCAGTACTTC
TRBJ2-3,TRBD2,NA,15,TRBV10-2,CASSDPSGVTDTQYF,TGCGCCAGCAGCGACCCTAGCGGGGTCACAGATACGCAGTATTTT
TRBJ2-3,NA,NA,15,TRBV11-2,CASSLRRGGKDTQYF,TGTGCCAGCAGCTTAAGAAGGGGCGGAAAAGATACGCAGTATTTT
TRBJ1-1,NA,NA,12,TRBV7-9,CASRSDRHEAFF,TGTGCCAGCAGGTCTGACAGACATGAAGCTTTCTTT
TRBJ2-1,TRBD2,NA,18,TRBV4-2,CASSQERLRTSGTNEQFF,TGTGCCAGCAGCCAAGAACGACTAAGGACTAGCGGGACCAATGAGCAGTTCTTC
TRBJ1-2,NA,once,13,TRBV5-4,CASSLDSSYGYTF,TGTGCCAGCAGCTTGGACAGCTCCTATGGCTACACCTTC
TRBJ2-2,TRBD1,NA,15,TRBV5-6,CASSWDRGRTGELFF,TGTGCCAGCAGCTGGGACAGGGGGCGAACCGGGGAGCTGTTTTTT
TRBJ2-1,TRBD2,NA,16,TRBV29-1,CSVEGVGTSFYNEQFF,TGCAGCGTTGAAGGGGTCGGGACTAGCTTTTACAATGAGCAGTTCTTC
TRBJ2-1,TRBD1,once,15,TRBV6-6,CASNPEGQGYNEQFF,TGTGCCAGCAATCCCGAGGGACAGGGATACAATGAGCAGTTCTTC
TRBJ2-1,NA,NA,14,TRBV27,CASSLSNAINEQFF,TGTGCCAGCAGTTTATCGAACGCGATCAATGAGCAGTTCTTC
TRBJ1-1,TRBD1,NA,14,TRBV28,CASSRGDRALRAFF,TGTGCCAGCAGTAGGGGGGACAGGGCTCTTAGAGCTTTCTTT
TRBJ2-4,NA,once,16,TRBV6-1,CASSEGAQLAKNIQYF,TGTGCCAGCAGTGAAGGTGCTCAGTTAGCCAAAAACATTCAGTACTTC
TRBJ2-5,TRBD1,NA,13,TRBV6-5,CASSLRTGETQYF,TGTGCCAGCAGTCTCCGGACAGGGGAAACCCAGTACTTC
TRBJ1-1,NA,NA,12,TRBV28,CAIKQDQAEAFF,TGTGCCATCAAACAGGATCAGGCTGAAGCTTTCTTT
TRBJ1-5,NA,NA,12,TRBV28,CASSYGGQPQHF,TGTGCCAGCAGTTATGGAGGTCAGCCCCAGCATTTT
TRBJ2-1,TRBD2,NA,18,TRBV7-6,CASSFSAGGPGSYNEQFF,TGTGCCAGCAGCTTCTCAGCGGGAGGGCCCGGCTCCTACAATGAGCAGTTCTTC
TRBJ1-1,NA,NA,14,TRBV30,CAWTKWTENTEAFF,TGTGCCTGGACCAAGTGGACAGAGAACACTGAAGCTTTCTTT
TRBJ2-1,NA,NA,12,TRBV27,CASSSLTSRQFF,TGTGCCAGCAGTTCCCTCACTAGCCGGCAGTTCTTC
TRBJ1-5,NA,few,15,TRBV6-5,CASSSGGRKGQPQHF,TGTGCCAGCAGTAGTGGAGGGAGGAAAGGTCAGCCCCAGCATTTT
TRBJ2-2,TRBD2,few,19,TRBV4-1,CASSQDHPRTSGRAGELFF,TGCGCCAGCAGCCAAGATCACCCCCGGACTAGCGGGAGGGCCGGGGAGCTGTTTTTT
TRBJ2-7,NA,NA,13,TRBV5-1,CASSLGASPEQYF,TGCGCCAGCAGCTTGGGTGCGTCTCCCGAGCAGTACTTC
TRBJ1-5,NA,few,17,TRBV6-2/TRBV6-3,CASSPRERYRSNQPQHF,TGTGCCAGCAGTCCCAGGGAAAGATATCGGAGCAATCAGCCCCAGCATTTT
TRBJ2-2,TRBD1,once,14,TRBV5-1,CASRTGGRTGELFF,TGCGCCAGCAGGACAGGGGGCCGCACCGGGGAGCTGTTTTTT